Below, 29 T cell receptor beta chains from the same sample are listed, as sequenced in a study of spatial heterogeneity in lung cancer. Time point denoted: sample taken at primary tumor resection. Unsorted tumor, nontumor lung tissue or cryopreserved PBMC supplied the whole RNA. TCRdb recomputed calls from the 5' RACE reads with MiXCR, one row per CDR3 protein. The repertoire holds thousands of distinct CDR3 sequences, with 50% to 65% as singletons. This material consisted of PBMCs, taken at surgery. Receptor source: a female donor with early-stage non-small cell lung cancer.

Comments on this clonotype: Because the library targeted alpha chains, this beta chain is an off-target read whose size means little. V gene TRBV7-8 combines with J gene TRBJ2-1; D remains ambiguous. The CDR3 has 12 residues. Trimming pared 3 bases from V and 10 bases from J, leaving 10 bases between. Germline-derived CDR1 and CDR2 are SGHVS and FQNEAQ. The CDR3: CASSFSWAEQFF. In DNA, the CDR3 is TGTGCCAGCAGCTTCTCGTGGGCGGAGCAGTTCTTC.

With respect to this clonotype: Being off target in a library aimed at alpha chains, this beta chain has a size of little meaning. V usage is TRBV6-1 and J usage is TRBJ2-3; 9 bases are a match to TRBD2. Germline V CDR1 and CDR2: MNHNS, SASEGT. V was pared by 5 bases and J by 6 bases, with 6 bases of the junction left unmatched. The CDR3 consists of 14 residues. The CDR3 bases are TGTGCCAGCAGTCAAGGACTAGCGTCGGATACGCAGTATTTT. Protein sequence: CASSQGLASDTQYF.

Note on this clonotype: Found in a library prepared for alpha chains, this beta chain is an off-target read, and its abundance has little meaning. This sequence joins TRBV3-1 and TRBJ2-2; D not resolved. The CDR3 extends over 16 amino acids. The germline CDR1 and CDR2 sequences are LGHDT and YNNKEL (reference sequence). V was pared by 1 base and J by 3 bases, with 12 bases between. The CDR3 spells CASSQVHTPDTGELFF. CDR3 bases: TGTGCCAGCAGCCAAGTCCACACTCCAGACACCGGGGAGCTGTTTTTT.

On this clonotype: This beta chain turned up in a library designed for alpha chains; as an off-target read, its abundance says little. This rearrangement joins TRBV5-1 to TRBJ2-1; 10 nucleotides match TRBD2. The CDR3 has 19 amino acids. Trimming removed 0 bases from V and 2 bases from J; junction bases left unmatched: 11. Looked up from germline, CDR1 is SGHRS and CDR2 is YFSETQ. CDR3 amino acids: CASSLAAFPLAGAYNEQFF. CDR3 bases: TGCGCCAGCAGCTTGGCCGCGTTTCCCCTAGCGGGGGCCTACAATGAGCAGTTCTTC.

This clonotype was counted a few times. Because the library targeted alpha chains, this beta chain is an off-target read whose size means little. The V gene is TRBV6-2 or TRBV6-3, the J gene TRBJ1-2; 7 nucleotides line up with TRBD1. The CDR3 sequence is 14 residues long. CDR1 is MNHEY and CDR2 is SVGEGT in the germline V gene. V lost 2 bases to trimming and J lost 4 bases; unmatched junction nucleotides: 4. In nucleotides, the CDR3 is TGTGCCAGCAGTTACCGACAGGGAGGCTATGGCTACACCTTC. Translating gives CASSYRQGGYGYTF.

Concerning this clonotype itself: This beta chain came through as a stray read in a library set up for alpha chains, and its size says little. The rearrangement uses TRBV29-1 and TRBJ2-3; D remains unclear. The CDR3 extends over 12 amino acids. Trimming stripped 5 bases from V and 2 bases from J, with 8 bases between. Germline assignment: CDR1 SQVTM and CDR2 ANQGSEA. The CDR3 loop is CSVIWDTDTQYF. The CDR3 bases are TGCAGCGTTATCTGGGACACAGATACGCAGTATTTT.

Comment on this clonotype: The library was designed around alpha chains, so this beta chain is a stray read whose abundance carries little weight. This chain connects TRBV6-5 to TRBJ2-5; unclear D gene. V lost 2 bases to trimming and J lost 5 bases, with 12 bases between them. This CDR3 spans 14 amino acids. Germline V gene sequence: CDR1 MNHEY, CDR2 SVGAGI. The chain's CDR3 is CASSYLVSVETQYF. The CDR3 region has the DNA TGTGCCAGCAGTTACCTAGTTAGTGTGGAGACCCAGTACTTC.

In this sample, this clonotype turned up a few times. The library was designed around alpha chains, so this beta chain is a stray read whose abundance carries little weight. V and J are TRBV20-1 and TRBJ2-7; 14 bases are shared with TRBD2. The length of the CDR3 is 17 residues. After removal of 6 bases from V and 1 base from J, the junction contained 11 bases not matched to a gene. The germline CDR1 and CDR2 sequences are DFQATT and SNEGSKA (reference sequence). For the CDR3, the DNA is TGCAGTGCAACGGGACTAGCGGGGGCCGCCGGGTCCTACGAGCAGTACGTC. Translating gives CSATGLAGAAGSYEQYV.

This clonotype was counted between two and nine times. This beta chain lies outside the target of a library built for alpha chains; its clone size means little. The genes are TRBV7-7 and TRBJ2-1, with D possibly being TRBD1 or TRBD2 (6 bases each). This CDR3 is built from 13 residues. Germline CDR1 is SSHAT and CDR2 is FNYEAQ (reference sequence). CDR3 DNA: TGTGCAAGTTCGAGGGGGGCCTTTTTGAAGCAGTTCTTC. Translation gives CASSRGAFLKQFF.

This clonotype was seen more than once but under ten times. Because the library targeted alpha chains, this beta chain is an off-target read whose size means little. V usage is TRBV5-4 and J usage is TRBJ2-2, with TRBD1 identical over 10 bases. The trim removed 1 base at V and 4 bases at J, leaving 13 bases unmatched. Looked up from germline, CDR1 is SGHNT and CDR2 is YYREEE (reference sequence). This CDR3 has 19 residues. This chain's CDR3 is CASSLKVVRTGGITGELFF. CDR3 nucleotide sequence: TGTGCCAGCAGCTTGAAGGTAGTGCGGACAGGGGGTATCACCGGGGAGCTGTTTTTT.

Regarding this clonotype: Since the library was made to target alpha chains, this beta chain is a stray read and its abundance is not meaningful. The rearrangement uses TRBV29-1 and TRBJ1-3; D is undetermined. The CDR3 loop spans 14 amino acids. Germline V lookup: CDR1 SQVTM, CDR2 ANQGSEA. Trimming shortened V by 2 bases and J by 1 base, and 9 bases separated the two germline ends. The CDR3 DNA follows: TGCAGCGTTGAACCTAACGAATCTGGAAACACCATATATTTT. Translating gives CSVEPNESGNTIYF.

Only a few counts were recorded for this clonotype. The library was built for alpha chains, so this beta chain is an off-target read and its size means little. The chain has TRBV28 and TRBJ2-2; 9 positions match TRBD2. V dropped 4 bases and J dropped 7; count of bases not matched to a gene: 4. The CDR3 is 14 amino acids. Germline V gene sequence: CDR1 MDHEN, CDR2 SYDVKM. CDR3 nucleotides: TGTGCCAGCAGTTATGGGACTAGCCGCGGGGAGCTGTTTTTT. Protein product: CASSYGTSRGELFF.

A word on this clonotype: With the library built for alpha chains, this beta chain is off target and its frequency is not meaningful. The chain uses TRBV9 and TRBJ2-5; 11 bases map to TRBD2. This CDR3 is built from 16 residues. V lost 1 base and J lost 2; bases outside the gene matches: 4. Germline V gene lookup returns CDR1 SGDLS and CDR2 YYNGEE. CDR3 DNA: TGTGCCAGCAGCGTATACCTAGCGGGGGGTCAAGAGACCCAGTACTTC. This encodes CASSVYLAGGQETQYF.

In this sample, this clonotype turned up a few times. This beta chain was picked up by a library intended for alpha chains and is off target, so its count carries little meaning. V usage is TRBV7-9 and J usage is TRBJ2-1; D gene ambiguous. The ends were cut back, 5 bases at V and 7 bases at J, with 15 bases in the middle. This CDR3 spans 14 amino acids. Germline values: CDR1 SEHNR, CDR2 FQNEAQ (reference sequence). This CDR3 is CASSTSGSGNEQFF. In nucleotides, the CDR3 is TGTGCCAGCAGCACATCCGGGTCGGGTAATGAGCAGTTCTTC.

Concerning this clonotype: With the library built for alpha chains, this beta chain is off target and its frequency is not meaningful. V gene TRBV3-1 combines with J gene TRBJ2-7, with 11 nucleotides matching TRBD2. The CDR3 loop spans 15 amino acids. V trimming: 2 bases; J trimming: 3 bases; junction bases outside the gene matches: 3. Germline loops: CDR1 LGHDT, CDR2 YNNKEL (reference sequence). The CDR3 is CASSQQTSGSYEQYF. CDR3 sequence (DNA): TGTGCCAGCAGCCAACAAACTAGCGGGAGCTACGAGCAGTACTTC.

As regards this clonotype: Because the library targeted alpha chains, this beta chain is an off-target read whose size means little. The V call is TRBV28, the J call TRBJ1-5; D not certain. The germline gives CDR1 MDHEN, CDR2 SYDVKM. The CDR3 has 15 residues. Trimming took off 0 bases at V and 3 bases at J, with 9 bases between the two ends. The CDR3 coding sequence is TGTGCCAGCAGTTTATGGAGCGGGTACAATCAGCCCCAGCATTTT. Translating gives CASSLWSGYNQPQHF.

In the case of this clonotype: This beta chain lies outside the target of a library built for alpha chains; its clone size means little. The genes are TRBV6-2 or TRBV6-3 and TRBJ2-7; 8 bases match TRBD2. Germline CDR1 reads MNHEY; CDR2 reads SVGEGT. The CDR3 loop spans 15 amino acids. V lost 5 bases and J lost 3; bases outside the gene matches: 9. The CDR3 loop is CASSPQSGGFYEQYF. The CDR3 DNA reads as TGTGCCAGCAGTCCCCAGTCGGGAGGGTTCTACGAGCAGTACTTC.

This clonotype was counted only a few times. Since the library was made to target alpha chains, this beta chain is a stray read and its abundance is not meaningful. V and J are TRBV7-9 and TRBJ2-5; D may be TRBD2 (7 bases). Germline V gives CDR1 SEHNR, CDR2 FQNEAQ (reference sequence). The CDR3 is made up of 15 amino acids. The ends were cut back, 7 bases at V and 0 bases at J, with 15 bases in the middle. For the CDR3, the DNA is TGTGCCAGCATTCGGGGGGCGGACAACCAAGAGACCCAGTACTTC. Its translation is CASIRGADNQETQYF.

As concerns this clonotype: Little can be read into the size of this beta chain, an off-target read in a library designed for alpha chains. CDR3 residues: CASSPGGLAVRFLVQYF. The CDR3 bases are TGTGCCAGCAGCCCAGGGGGCCTAGCGGTCCGGTTTTTGGTGCAGTACTTC. This sequence joins TRBV7-2 and TRBJ2-7; TRBD1 is a possible D gene (8 bases). CDR1 SGHTA and CDR2 FQGNSA come from the germline V gene. The CDR3 extends over 17 amino acids. Trimming cost V 5 bases and J 9 bases, with 29 bases left between them.

In this sample, this clonotype is medium-sized. As an off-target read in a library built for alpha chains, this beta chain has a frequency of little significance. The chain combines TRBV7-3 with TRBJ2-1; 12 bases are shared with TRBD2. The CDR3 is 19 residues long. The germline CDR1 and CDR2 sequences are SGHTA and FQGTGA. The J segment lost 5 bases and the V segment lost 2 bases, leaving 13 bases of the junction unmatched. The CDR3 DNA reads as TGTGCCAGCAGCTTAGGGCTAGCGGGAGGGTGGGGCACACACAATGAGCAGTTCTTC. It specifies CASSLGLAGGWGTHNEQFF. Drawing the rest from reference TRBV7-3 and TRBJ2-1, the complete variable domain is GAGVSQTPSNKVTEKGKYVELRCDPISGHTALYWYRQSLGQGPEFLIYFQGTGAADDSGLPNDRFFAVRPEGSVSTLKIQRTERGDSAVYLCASSLGLAGGWGTHNEQFFGPGTRLTVL.

A note on this clonotype: Within a library made for alpha chains, this beta chain is off target, and its count is uninformative. This chain links TRBV12-3 or TRBV12-4 with TRBJ2-6; D may be TRBD2 (6 bases). Trimming left V 4 bases short and J 0 bases short, with 16 bases between. This CDR3 is built from 18 residues. In DNA form, the CDR3 reads TGTGCCAGCAGTTACCTGGGAGGCCGGAGCTCTGGGGCCAACGTCCTGACTTTC. Encoded protein: CASSYLGGRSSGANVLTF.

This clonotype was observed once. Since the library was made to target alpha chains, this beta chain is a stray read and its abundance is not meaningful. The gene calls are TRBV28 and TRBJ2-5, with 11 nucleotides matching TRBD2. With 2 bases clipped from V and 1 base from J, the junction kept 3 bases outside the gene matches. Germline V gene lookup returns CDR1 MDHEN and CDR2 SYDVKM. CDR3 length: 16 amino acids. CDR3 in amino acids: CASSLGLAGGQETQYF. The CDR3 DNA sequence: TGTGCCAGCAGTTTAGGCCTAGCGGGGGGCCAAGAGACCCAGTACTTC.

Concerning this clonotype: This beta chain is a stray sequence in a library constructed for alpha chains; its clone size is not meaningful. As DNA, the CDR3 is TGTGCCAGCAGGTCCGGGAGACTAGCAGGCCACACCGGGGAGCTGTTTTTT. This sequence encodes CASRSGRLAGHTGELFF. V gene TRBV7-3 combines with J gene TRBJ2-2; 7 bases agree with TRBD2. The CDR3 covers 17 residues. The V gene end was trimmed by 6 bases and the J gene end by 3 bases; junction bases not matched to a gene: 13. In germline, CDR1 is SGHTA, CDR2 FQGTGA.

The sample holds a few counts of this clonotype. Being off target in a library aimed at alpha chains, this beta chain has a size of little meaning. The chain is built from TRBV3-1 and TRBJ2-2; D gene unclear. Deletions cut 2 bases from V and 6 bases from J, with 10 bases between. This CDR3 spans 14 amino acids. Per germline, CDR1 LGHDT and CDR2 YNNKEL (reference sequence). The CDR3 region is CASSQSMGAGELFF. CDR3 coding DNA: TGTGCCAGCAGCCAAAGTATGGGCGCCGGGGAGCTGTTTTTT.

On this clonotype: Being off target in a library aimed at alpha chains, this beta chain has a size of little meaning. The chain couples TRBV4-3 to TRBJ2-1; TRBD2 matches at 9 bases. CDR1 and CDR2 from the germline V gene are LGHNA and YSLEER. The CDR3 sequence is 16 residues long. Losses at the gene ends were 1 base for V and 3 bases for J; bases not matched to a gene: 4. Written as DNA, the CDR3 is TGCGCCAGCAGCCAAGTCCCGCGGGGGGGCTACAATGAGCAGTTCTTC. Translating it yields CASSQVPRGGYNEQFF.

This clonotype was seen a handful of times. Little can be read into the size of this beta chain, an off-target read in a library designed for alpha chains. The J gene is TRBJ2-3, the V gene TRBV20-1; D possibly corresponds to TRBD2 (5 bases). Germline values: CDR1 DFQATT, CDR2 SNEGSKA (reference sequence). The CDR3 spans 14 residues. The V gene lost 0 bases and the J gene lost 4 bases, with 11 bases spanning the gap. Written as DNA, the CDR3 is TGCAGTGCTAGAGATCCCGCCGGGGCAGATACGCAGTATTTT. Translating it yields CSARDPAGADTQYF.

Sample share makes this clonotype large. With the library built for alpha chains, this beta chain is off target and its frequency is not meaningful. The rearrangement links TRBV6-2 or TRBV6-3 to TRBJ2-1; 8 bases align to TRBD1. V lost 7 bases to trimming and J lost 9 bases; unmatched junction nucleotides: 11. This CDR3 has 14 residues. Looked up from germline, CDR1 is MNHEY and CDR2 is SVGEGT. CDR3 coding DNA: TGTGCCAGCACTTTGTGGGGTCAGGGGGCTGAGCAGTTCTTC. Protein product: CASTLWGQGAEQFF.

Comment on this clonotype: Within a library made for alpha chains, this beta chain is off target, and its count is uninformative. The chain combines TRBV5-6 with TRBJ2-7; D gene unclear. The CDR3 sequence is 13 residues long. V was pared by 0 bases and J by 1 base, with 5 bases between. CDR1 and CDR2 from the germline V gene are SGHDT and YYEEEE. CDR3 protein: CASSLGFSYEQYV. The CDR3 DNA reads as TGTGCCAGCAGCTTGGGATTTTCCTACGAGCAGTACGTC.

With respect to this clonotype: This beta chain slipped into a library made for alpha chains as a stray read, so its size is not meaningful. The CDR3 DNA reads as TGTGCCATCAGTGAGACGGGACAGGGCGCTGGAAACACCATATATTTT. Protein product: CAISETGQGAGNTIYF. The chain has TRBV10-3 and TRBJ1-3, with 9 positions matching TRBD1. The germline gives CDR1 ENHRY, CDR2 SYGVKD. CDR3 length: 16 residues. V lost 2 bases and J lost 2; bases outside the gene matches: 4.